The rows below give T cell receptor beta chains drawn from one sample of a study of identifying expanded T cells in peripheral blood. TCRdb keeps only in-frame clones here, not all; method: immunoSEQ multiplex PCR. The sample has 75,000 to 100,000 clones; approximately 90% are singletons. Sequencing used blood. The receptors originated from a person aged 18-70 years in good health. Both conserved end residues are part of each CDR3. The D gene is left open where the match is weak. Expanded clones get a size class; other rows say once, few or many, or leave the size out.

V gene	clone size	D gene	J gene	CDR3 protein	CDR3 DNA
TRBV6-1	once	NA	TRBJ1-4	CASRPGPSNEKLFF	TGTGCCAGCAGGCCGGGACCGAGTAATGAAAAACTGTTTTTT
TRBV9	NA	TRBD1	TRBJ2-1	CASSGTGTGHNEQFF	TGTGCCAGCAGCGGAACCGGGACAGGCCACAATGAGCAGTTCTTC
TRBV10-3	NA	NA	TRBJ2-6	CAIGGGDFSGANVLTF	TGTGCCATCGGGGGAGGCGACTTCTCTGGGGCCAACGTCCTGACTTTC
TRBV28	NA	TRBD1	TRBJ2-7	CASSPSQGAIYEQYF	TGTGCCAGCAGTCCTTCTCAGGGGGCAATCTACGAGCAGTACTTC
TRBV29-1	once	NA	TRBJ2-2	CSVEDLAGADTGELFF	TGCAGCGTTGAAGATCTGGCAGGGGCGGACACCGGGGAGCTGTTTTTT
TRBV7-2	NA	TRBD2	TRBJ2-7	CASSPGEAGGLSYEQYF	TGTGCCAGCAGCCCAGGGGAAGCGGGAGGCCTCTCCTACGAGCAGTACTTC
TRBV7-3	NA	NA	TRBJ2-1	CASSLVRLVVGNEQFF	TGTGCCAGCAGCTTAGTTAGGCTAGTGGTGGGCAATGAGCAGTTCTTC
TRBV30	NA	NA	TRBJ2-1	CATKLQGYNEQFF	TGTGCCACAAAGCTCCAGGGCTACAATGAGCAGTTCTTC
TRBV27	once	NA	TRBJ2-3	CASSLQGDTQYF	TGTGCCAGCAGTTTACAGGGGGATACGCAGTATTTT
TRBV19	NA	NA	TRBJ2-7	CASSIGRGKGLHEQYF	TGTGCCAGTAGTATAGGTCGGGGAAAGGGCCTCCACGAGCAGTACTTC
TRBV4-3	NA	TRBD1	TRBJ2-5	CASSQGRTGSETQYF	TGCGCCAGCAGCCAAGGCAGGACAGGGTCAGAGACCCAGTACTTC
TRBV28	NA	NA	TRBJ1-5	CASSFRPRRDQPQHF	TGTGCCAGCAGTTTCCGACCCCGAAGAGATCAGCCCCAGCATTTT
TRBV28	NA	NA	TRBJ2-7	CASSFYYEQYF	TGTGCCAGCAGTTTTTACTACGAGCAGTACTTC
TRBV10-3	NA	TRBD1	TRBJ1-4	CAISRDREEKLFF	TGTGCCATCAGCAGGGACAGGGAAGAAAAACTGTTTTTT
TRBV4-1	NA	NA	TRBJ1-1	CASSQDEGFDAEAFF	TGCGCCAGCAGCCAAGATGAGGGATTTGACGCTGAAGCTTTCTTT
TRBV19	NA	NA	TRBJ1-3	CASSNGPGNTIYF	TGTGCCAGTAGTAACGGACCTGGAAACACCATATATTTT
TRBV7-2	NA	NA	TRBJ2-3	CASSLGPGLGDTQYF	TGTGCCAGCAGCTTAGGCCCAGGCTTGGGGGATACGCAGTATTTT
TRBV6-6	NA	TRBD1	TRBJ2-7	CASSTTDRDEQYF	TGTGCCAGCAGTACGACCGACAGGGACGAGCAGTACTTC
TRBV6-5	NA	TRBD1	TRBJ1-2	CASSRQGAAYGYTF	TGTGCCAGCAGTAGACAGGGGGCTGCCTATGGCTACACCTTC
TRBV11-1	NA	NA	TRBJ2-1	CASSVGSQSYNEQFF	TGTGCCAGCAGCGTCGGGTCCCAATCCTACAATGAGCAGTTCTTC
TRBV28	NA	NA	TRBJ1-5	CASRGNQPQHF	TGTGCCAGCAGGGGGAATCAGCCCCAGCATTTT